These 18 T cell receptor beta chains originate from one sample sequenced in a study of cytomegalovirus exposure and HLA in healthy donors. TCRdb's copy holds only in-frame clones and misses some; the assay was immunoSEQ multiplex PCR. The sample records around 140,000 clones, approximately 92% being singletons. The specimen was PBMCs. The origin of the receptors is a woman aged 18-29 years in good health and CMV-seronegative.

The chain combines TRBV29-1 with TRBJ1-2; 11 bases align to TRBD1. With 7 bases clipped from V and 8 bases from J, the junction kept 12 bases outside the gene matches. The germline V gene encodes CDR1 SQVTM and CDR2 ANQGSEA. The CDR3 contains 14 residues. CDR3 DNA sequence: TGCAGCGCCCCTCTAACGGACAGGGGGCGAGGCTACACCTTC. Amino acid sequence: CSAPLTDRGRGYTF.

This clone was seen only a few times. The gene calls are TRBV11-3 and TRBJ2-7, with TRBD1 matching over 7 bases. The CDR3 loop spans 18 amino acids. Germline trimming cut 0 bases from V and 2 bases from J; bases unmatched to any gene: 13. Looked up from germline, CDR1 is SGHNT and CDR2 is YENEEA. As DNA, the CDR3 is TGTGCCAGCAGCTTAGATTTGAAGTTAGGGACAGAAGCCTACGAGCAGTACTTC. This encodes CASSLDLKLGTEAYEQYF.

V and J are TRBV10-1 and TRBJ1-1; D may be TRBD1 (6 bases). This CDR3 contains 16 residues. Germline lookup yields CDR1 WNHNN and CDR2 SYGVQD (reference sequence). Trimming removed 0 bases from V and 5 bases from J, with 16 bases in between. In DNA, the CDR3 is TGCGCCAGCAGTGAGTCCGGGGGGCTCGGTCGGACTGAAGCTTTCTTT. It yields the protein CASSESGGLGRTEAFF.

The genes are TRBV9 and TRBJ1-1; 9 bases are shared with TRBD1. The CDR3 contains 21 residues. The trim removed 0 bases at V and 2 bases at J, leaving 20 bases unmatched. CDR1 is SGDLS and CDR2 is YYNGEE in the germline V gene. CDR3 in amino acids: CASSVGNTSLRGTGCNTEAFF. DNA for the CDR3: TGTGCCAGCAGCGTAGGGAACACCTCTCTCCGGGGGACAGGGTGTAACACTGAAGCTTTCTTT.

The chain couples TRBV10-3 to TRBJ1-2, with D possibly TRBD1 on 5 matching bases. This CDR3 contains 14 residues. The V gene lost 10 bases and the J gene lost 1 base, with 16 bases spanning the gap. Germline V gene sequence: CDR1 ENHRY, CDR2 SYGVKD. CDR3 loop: CATYKGLHNYGYTF. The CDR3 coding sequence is TGTGCCACTTATAAGGGACTACATAACTATGGCTACACCTTC.

The DNA of the CDR3 is TGCGCCAGCAGCTTCCGGACTAGCGGGGGGGCCTTGTGGGAGCAGTACTTC. Protein product: CASSFRTSGGALWEQYF. The genes are TRBV5-1 and TRBJ2-7, with TRBD2 matching over 15 bases. Trimming cost V 2 bases and J 7 bases; bases outside gene matches: 10. Looked up from germline, CDR1 is SGHRS and CDR2 is YFSETQ. The CDR3 consists of 17 residues.

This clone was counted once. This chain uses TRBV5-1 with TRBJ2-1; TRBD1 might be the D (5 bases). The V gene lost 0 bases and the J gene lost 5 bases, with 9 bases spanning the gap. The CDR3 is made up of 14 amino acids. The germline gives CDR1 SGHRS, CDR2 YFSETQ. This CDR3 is CASSLDSGNNEQFF. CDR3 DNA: TGCGCCAGCAGCTTGGATTCAGGGAACAATGAGCAGTTCTTC.

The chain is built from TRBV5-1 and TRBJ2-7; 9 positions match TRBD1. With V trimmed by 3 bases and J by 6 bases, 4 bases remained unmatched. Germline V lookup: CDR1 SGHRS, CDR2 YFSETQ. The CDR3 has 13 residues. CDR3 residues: CASSSGQGGEQYF. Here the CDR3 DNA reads TGCGCCAGCAGCTCGGGACAGGGAGGCGAGCAGTACTTC.

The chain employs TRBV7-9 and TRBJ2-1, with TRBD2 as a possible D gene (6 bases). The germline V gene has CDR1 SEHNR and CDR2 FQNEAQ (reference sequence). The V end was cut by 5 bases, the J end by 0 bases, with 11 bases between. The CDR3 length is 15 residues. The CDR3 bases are TGTGCCAGCAGCCCACGGGGGAGCTCCTACAATGAGCAGTTCTTC. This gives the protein CASSPRGSSYNEQFF.

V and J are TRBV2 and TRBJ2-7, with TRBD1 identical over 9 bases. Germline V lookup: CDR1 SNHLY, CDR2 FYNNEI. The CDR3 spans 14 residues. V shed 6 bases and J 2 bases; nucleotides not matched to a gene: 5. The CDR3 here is CASSRRQGAYEQYF. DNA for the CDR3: TGTGCCAGCAGCCGACGACAGGGGGCCTACGAGCAGTACTTC.

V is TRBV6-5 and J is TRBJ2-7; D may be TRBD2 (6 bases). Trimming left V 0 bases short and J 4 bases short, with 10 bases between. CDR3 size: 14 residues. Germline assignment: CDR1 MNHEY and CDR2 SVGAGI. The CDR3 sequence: CASSYSFGGYEQYF. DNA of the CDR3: TGTGCCAGCAGTTACTCATTCGGGGGATACGAGCAGTACTTC.

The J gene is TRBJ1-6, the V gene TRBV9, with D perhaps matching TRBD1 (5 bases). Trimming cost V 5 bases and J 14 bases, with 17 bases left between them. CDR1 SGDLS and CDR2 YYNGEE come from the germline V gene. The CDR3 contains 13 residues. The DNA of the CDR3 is TGTGCCAGCAGTACACATGATGGGGCATCCCTCCACTTT. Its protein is CASSTHDGASLHF. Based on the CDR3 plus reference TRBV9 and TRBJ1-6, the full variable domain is DSGVTQTPKHLITATGQRVTLRCSPRSGDLSVYWYQQSLDQGLQFLIQYYNGEERAKGNILERFSAQQFPDLHSELNLSSLELGDSALYFCASSTHDGASLHFGNGTRLTVT.

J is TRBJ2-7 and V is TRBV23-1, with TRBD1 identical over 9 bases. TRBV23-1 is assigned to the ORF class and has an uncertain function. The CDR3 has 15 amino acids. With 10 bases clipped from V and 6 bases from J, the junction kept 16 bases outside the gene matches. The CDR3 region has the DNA TGCGCCAACTCACCCGACCACAGGGGGCCGGTCGAGCAGTACTTC. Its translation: CANSPDHRGPVEQYF.

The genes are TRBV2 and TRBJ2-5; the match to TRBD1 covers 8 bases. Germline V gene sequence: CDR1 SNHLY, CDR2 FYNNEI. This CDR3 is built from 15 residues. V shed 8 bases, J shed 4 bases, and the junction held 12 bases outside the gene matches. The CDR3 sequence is CASSSLAGTGETQYF. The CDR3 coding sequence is TGTGCCAGCTCGTCCCTGGCAGGGACAGGAGAGACCCAGTACTTC.

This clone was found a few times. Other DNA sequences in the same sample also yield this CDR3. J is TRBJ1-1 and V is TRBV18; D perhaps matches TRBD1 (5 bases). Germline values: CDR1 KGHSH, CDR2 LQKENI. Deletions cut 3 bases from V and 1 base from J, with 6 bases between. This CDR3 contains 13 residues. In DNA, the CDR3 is TGTGCCAGCTCACCTACAGGGAACACTGAAGCTTTCTTT. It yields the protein CASSPTGNTEAFF.

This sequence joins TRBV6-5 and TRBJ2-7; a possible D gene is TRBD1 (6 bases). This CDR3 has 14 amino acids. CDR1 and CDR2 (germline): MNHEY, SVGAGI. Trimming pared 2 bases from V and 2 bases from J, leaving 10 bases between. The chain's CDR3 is CASSYAQGPYEQYF. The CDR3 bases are TGTGCCAGCAGTTACGCACAGGGACCCTACGAGCAGTACTTC.

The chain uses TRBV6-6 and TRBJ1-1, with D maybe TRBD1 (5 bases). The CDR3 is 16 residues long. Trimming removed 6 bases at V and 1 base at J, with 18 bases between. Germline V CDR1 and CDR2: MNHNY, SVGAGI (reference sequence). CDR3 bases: TGTGCCAGCAGGGGTGAGGCCGGCCAGGGGAACACTGAAGCTTTCTTT. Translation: CASRGEAGQGNTEAFF.

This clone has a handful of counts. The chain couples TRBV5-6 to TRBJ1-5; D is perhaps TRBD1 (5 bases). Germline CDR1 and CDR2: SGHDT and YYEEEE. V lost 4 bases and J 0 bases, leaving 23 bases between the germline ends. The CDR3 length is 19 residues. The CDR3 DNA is TGTGCCAGCAGCCGGGTCGGGGGACTCGACCTTTTTAGCAATCAGCCCCAGCATTTT. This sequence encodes CASSRVGGLDLFSNQPQHF.